Below are 27 T cell receptor beta chains sequenced from a single sample in a study of blood T cells in healthy people across ages. A second roughly 6 to 11 cycle PCR used barcoded and J-beta primers. TCRdb re-derived calls from the 5' RACE reads in MiXCR, one entry per CDR3 protein. The sample includes about 670,000 distinct CDR3 sequences, around 52% of them seen just once. Sequencing input: blood. These receptors were collected from a woman of 80 years or more in good health.

This chain uses TRBV4-1 with TRBJ2-5, with no clear D. The CDR3 contains 15 residues. The germline V gene encodes CDR1 MGHRA and CDR2 YSYEKL. V dropped 4 bases and J dropped 3 bases, with 15 bases sitting between them. The CDR3 region has the DNA TGCGCCAGCAGCCCAAGTCCCGGGTCAAAAGAGACCCAGTACTTC. Amino acids: CASSPSPGSKETQYF.

This rearrangement joins TRBV5-1 to TRBJ2-7; TRBD1 is a possible D gene (6 bases). V dropped 4 bases and J dropped 3 bases, with 11 bases sitting between them. This CDR3 is built from 13 residues. The germline CDR1 and CDR2 sequences are SGHRS and YFSETQ. CDR3: CASSVKQGYEQYF. In DNA, the CDR3 is TGCGCCAGCAGCGTAAAACAGGGCTACGAGCAGTACTTC.

This clonotype was counted a single time. This may be a read error: a much more frequent sequence differs by one nucleotide. CDR3 amino acids: CASSVNSQETQFF. DNA for the CDR3: TGTGCCAGCAGTGTGAACAGCCAAGAGACCCAGTTCTTC. The chain couples TRBV2 to TRBJ2-5; D ambiguous. TRBJ2-1 matches the DNA end more closely, so the J call is doubtful. The CDR3 is made up of 13 amino acids. Germline-derived CDR1 and CDR2 are SNHLY and FYNNEI.

This clonotype was counted many times. This chain links TRBV12-3 or TRBV12-4 with TRBJ2-1; 10 bases match TRBD2. This CDR3 is 15 amino acids long. J gave up 2 bases and V 7 bases, and 5 bases lay outside the gene matches. CDR3 DNA: TGTGCCAGCACCGCCGGGACTAGCGCCTACAATGAGCAGTTCTTC. Translation gives CASTAGTSAYNEQFF.

Of note for this clonotype: A single base separates this from a much larger clone, so it may be a read error. This sequence joins TRBV28 and TRBJ2-7; no reliable D call. Trimming took 6 bases from V and 3 from J, leaving 18 bases between them. CDR1 is MDHEN and CDR2 is SYDVKM in the germline V gene. This CDR3 has 15 amino acids. The CDR3 DNA reads TGTGCCAGCAGCCGAAGCAGGAACTTCCTCTACGAGCAGTACTTC. Amino acid sequence: CASSRSRNFLYEQYF.

This clonotype was observed at least ten times. J is TRBJ1-6 and V is TRBV7-2; D is ambiguous. Germline CDR1 reads SGHTA; CDR2 reads FQGNSA. Trimming removed 3 bases from V and 12 bases from J, with 15 bases in between. The CDR3 is made up of 14 amino acids. The CDR3 bases are TGTGCCAGCAGCTTCGTAAAGTTGAGACGACCCCTCCACTTT. Protein: CASSFVKLRRPLHF.

This rearrangement joins TRBV6-5 to TRBJ2-5; D is ambiguous. The tail of the sequence fits TRBJ2-7 better, so the J call may be wrong. The CDR3 has 14 residues. Germline loops: CDR1 MNHEY, CDR2 SVGAGI. CDR3 DNA: TGTGCCAGCAGTACTCAGGCCATTACCTACGAGCAGTACTTC. It specifies CASSTQAITYEQYF.

This chain joins TRBV5-1 and TRBJ1-2; D not resolved. Germline V gene sequence: CDR1 SGHRS, CDR2 YFSETQ. The length of the CDR3 is 14 residues. With 0 bases removed from V and 5 bases from J, the gap between germline ends came to 11 bases. This chain's CDR3 is CASSLVTETYGYTF. The CDR3 DNA reads TGCGCCAGCAGCTTGGTCACAGAAACTTATGGCTACACCTTC.

This clonotype was counted at least ten times. The V and J genes are TRBV10-3 and TRBJ2-3; 7 bases agree with TRBD2. Germline trimming cut 3 bases from V and 5 bases from J; bases unmatched to any gene: 5. The CDR3 consists of 14 residues. Germline assignment: CDR1 ENHRY and CDR2 SYGVKD. The CDR3 sequence is CAISDRRERDTQYF. CDR3 bases: TGTGCCATCAGTGACAGGCGGGAGAGAGATACGCAGTATTTT.

Concerning this clonotype: Mismatch with germline at one junction end may stem from a read error. V is TRBV5-1 and J is TRBJ2-3, with D tentatively TRBD2 (9 bases). CDR1 is SGHRS, CDR2 YFSETQ, per germline. The CDR3 is 14 residues long. CDR3 amino acids: CASSAPSGTGTQYF. In nucleotides, the CDR3 is TGCGCCAGCAGCGCCCCTAGCGGGACAGGTACGCAGTATTTT.

The chain couples TRBV5-1 to TRBJ2-5; D perhaps matches TRBD1 (5 bases). The germline V and J ends were trimmed by 0 bases and 3 bases, with 15 bases remaining between them. The CDR3 totals 16 residues. Germline loops: CDR1 SGHRS, CDR2 YFSETQ. The CDR3 loop reads CASSLGQGVSEETQYF. The CDR3 coding sequence is TGCGCCAGCAGCTTGGGGCAGGGCGTTTCCGAAGAGACCCAGTACTTC.

A word on this clonotype: This may be a read error: a much more frequent sequence differs by one nucleotide. The chain couples TRBV7-9 to TRBJ2-1; the D is unclear. V was shortened by 0 bases and J by 0 bases, with 9 bases between the two germline ends. The CDR3 runs 16 residues. CDR1 is SEHNR and CDR2 is FQNEAQ in the germline V gene (reference sequence). The CDR3, as DNA: TGTGCCAGCAGCTTAGCCATGGTGAGCTCCTACAATGAGCAGTTCTTC. Translated, it gives CASSLAMVSSYNEQFF.

This clonotype showed up many times. A clone one base away is much larger, so this may be a read error. CDR3 region: CASSHYNEQYF. Here the CDR3 DNA reads TGTGCCAGCAGCCATTACAATGAGCAGTACTTC. This rearrangement joins TRBV6-6 to TRBJ2-1; D is uncertain. The J call is uncertain, as TRBJ2-7 better fits the DNA end. The CDR3 contains 11 residues. Germline CDR1 is MNHNY and CDR2 is SVGAGI (reference sequence).

This chain connects TRBV20-1 to TRBJ2-3; D is undetermined. V lost 5 bases and J 2 bases, leaving 17 bases between the germline ends. Germline V CDR1 and CDR2: DFQATT, SNEGSKA (reference sequence). This CDR3 has 15 residues. The CDR3 is CSAPPTSYHTDTQYF. CDR3 bases: TGCAGTGCTCCACCGACCTCCTACCACACAGATACGCAGTATTTT.

This clonotype was detected ten times or more. V gene TRBV20-1 combines with J gene TRBJ2-5, with a possible D match to TRBD1 (6 bases). The CDR3 runs 13 residues. V was clipped by 5 bases and J by 3 bases, with 13 bases between them. The germline CDR1 and CDR2 sequences are DFQATT and SNEGSKA (reference sequence). CDR3 amino acids: CSAGTRGKETQYF. The CDR3, as DNA: TGCAGTGCTGGGACAAGGGGGAAAGAGACCCAGTACTTC.

The chain uses TRBV2 and TRBJ2-1, with D unclear. This CDR3 has 13 residues. Germline V gene lookup returns CDR1 SNHLY and CDR2 FYNNEI. Deletions cut 1 base from V and 2 bases from J, with 3 bases between. This CDR3 is CASSEEPYNEQFF. Written as DNA, the CDR3 is TGTGCCAGCAGTGAAGAGCCCTACAATGAGCAGTTCTTC.

This clonotype was recorded many times. CDR3 coding DNA: TGCGCCAGCAGCCAAGCTCTGAAAGAGGGCTCTGGGGCCAACGTCCTGACTTTC. Residues: CASSQALKEGSGANVLTF. The V call is TRBV4-1, the J call TRBJ2-6, with D possibly being TRBD2 (5 bases). The length of the CDR3 is 18 residues. Germline V lookup: CDR1 MGHRA, CDR2 YSYEKL. V was shortened by 1 base and J by 0 bases, with 13 bases between the two germline ends.

There are many counts of this clonotype. V is TRBV28 and J is TRBJ2-5, with TRBD1 matching 7 bases. The germline gives CDR1 MDHEN, CDR2 SYDVKM. V shed 6 bases, J shed 4 bases, and the junction held 23 bases outside the gene matches. The CDR3 extends over 19 amino acids. CDR3 DNA sequence: TGTGCCAGCAGGGACCTCACTCGACAGGGATTAGGCTTAGGAGAGACCCAGTACTTC. As protein: CASRDLTRQGLGLGETQYF.

This sequence joins TRBV29-1 and TRBJ2-3, with D uncertain. The CDR3 has 16 residues. Trimming removed 0 bases at V and 0 bases at J, with 13 bases between. Germline assignment: CDR1 SQVTM and CDR2 ANQGSEA. CDR3 nucleotide sequence: TGCAGCGTTGAAGACGTACAGATTTCTAGCACAGATACGCAGTATTTT. Protein product: CSVEDVQISSTDTQYF.

On this clonotype itself: A much larger clone is a single base away; this may be a read error. The rearrangement links TRBV2 to TRBJ2-1, with D perhaps TRBD1 (6 bases). With the DNA end fitting TRBJ2-7 better, the J assignment may be wrong. Germline V gives CDR1 SNHLY, CDR2 FYNNEI. CDR3 length: 13 amino acids. The CDR3 region is CARTGSSYNEQYF. The CDR3 DNA follows: TGTGCCAGAACAGGGAGCTCCTACAATGAGCAGTACTTC.

This sequence joins TRBV29-1 and TRBJ1-2; D not resolved. From germline, CDR1 is SQVTM and CDR2 ANQGSEA. The CDR3 extends over 11 amino acids. V lost 7 bases and J lost 12, with 18 bases in between. For the CDR3, the DNA is TGCAGCGCCCCATCCGGGCGCGACCACACCTTC. This encodes CSAPSGRDHTF.

Ten or more counts support this clonotype. The rearrangement links TRBV5-1 to TRBJ2-1; tentative D call: TRBD2 (6 bases). Germline V gene data show CDR1 as SGHRS and CDR2 as YFSETQ. This CDR3 has 15 amino acids. Trimming stripped 0 bases from V and 9 bases from J, with 16 bases between. The CDR3 spells CASSLVGGIKGEQFF. The CDR3 bases are TGCGCCAGCAGCTTGGTAGGCGGGATTAAAGGTGAGCAGTTCTTC.

The rearrangement joins TRBV29-1 to TRBJ1-1; D uncertain. This CDR3 is 10 amino acids long. V was trimmed by 3 bases and J by 4 bases, leaving 3 bases between them. Per the germline V gene, CDR1 is SQVTM and CDR2 is ANQGSEA. The CDR3 region is CSVEVTEAFF. CDR3 sequence (DNA): TGCAGCGTTGAGGTCACTGAAGCTTTCTTT.

The chain employs TRBV5-5 and TRBJ2-7; D is unclear. The CDR3 totals 14 residues. The germline gives CDR1 SGHKS, CDR2 YYEKEE (reference sequence). V lost 0 bases and J 3 bases, leaving 10 bases between the germline ends. This CDR3 is CASSLEGSVYEQYF. For the CDR3, the DNA is TGTGCCAGCAGCTTGGAAGGCAGCGTCTACGAGCAGTACTTC.

The chain combines TRBV12-3 or TRBV12-4 with TRBJ1-4; 10 positions match TRBD1. The CDR3 is 15 residues long. V was pared by 6 bases and J by 8 bases, with 9 bases of the junction left unmatched. This chain's CDR3 is CASRPTGGLGEKLFF. The CDR3 nucleotides read TGTGCCAGCAGGCCGACAGGGGGCCTAGGGGAAAAACTGTTTTTT.

J is TRBJ2-4 and V is TRBV20-1; D gene uncertain. V lost 6 bases and J lost 5, with 14 bases in between. CDR1 and CDR2 (germline): DFQATT, SNEGSKA (reference sequence). This CDR3 comprises 13 residues. CDR3 sequence reads: CSASEVVENIQYF. CDR3 DNA sequence: TGCAGTGCCTCCGAAGTGGTAGAAAACATTCAGTACTTC.

This clonotype showed up just a few times. CDR3 nucleotide sequence: TGTGCCAGCAGTGTCACCACAGATACGCAGTATTTT. Protein sequence: CASSVTTDTQYF. V gene TRBV28 combines with J gene TRBJ2-3; no clear D gene. Germline V CDR1 and CDR2: MDHEN, SYDVKM. Between the trimmed V and J ends, which lost 5 bases and 2 bases, there was a span of 5 bases. The CDR3 loop spans 12 amino acids.